This T cell receptor (beta chain) was profiled in a study of blood T cells in healthy people across ages (dated by TCRdb to the mid-2010s). Study-level background: In model experiments, roughly one uniquely barcoded TCR beta cDNA molecule per two T cells was captured by template switching. Age-related changes in TCR beta repertoire diversity were measured in the study by deep sequencing normalized with unique cDNA molecular identifiers. The donors were divided into four age groups: young (average about 15 years), middle-aged (approximately 39), aged (roughly 60) and long-lived (about 79). To avoid experimental bias, donors of different ages were randomly spread across the sequencing lanes. For two donors (one aged 18 to 30 and one aged 80 or older), the study analyzed two additional independent replicas of 1 million unique cDNA reads from the same blood draw.

With respect to this clonotype: There is no known antigen for this receptor. No base quality values were provided; no much bigger clone lies one nucleotide off.

Systemically healthy Caucasian individuals from Russia, some 36 in total and aged about 6 to 95 years, were included as donors. Approximately 10 milliliters of peripheral blood were collected from each donor into EDTA-treated Vacutainer tubes. Ficoll-Paque density-gradient centrifugation was used to isolate PBMCs, with at least 7 million obtained per sample. Total RNA, at least 5 micrograms per sample, was extracted from PBMCs with Trizol reagent. For every donor, flow cytometry on a PBMC aliquot measured the percentage of naive CD45RAhigh/CD27high T cells. The paper's findings and limits, for the study overall: Compared with the aged group, the long-lived group had more naive CD4+ T cells, fewer expanded clones and increased TCR diversity, suggesting age selection. Since profiling was done on bulk unsorted PBMCs, naive and antigen-experienced compartments could not be conclusively compared. Estimates of total diversity based on one million sequenced T cells were regarded as lower bounds and as underestimates. Donor CMV infection status was unknown, potentially confounding age-related changes in expanded clonotypes. As age increased, observed TCR beta diversity per million T cells dropped in a roughly linear way, and a significant reduction was already evident by age 40. There was a strong correlation between observed TCR beta diversity and the percentage of naive T cells measured by flow cytometry.

Library preparation was by 5' RACE. The sample was run on an Illumina HiSeq 2500. A second PCR of roughly 7 to 11 cycles was performed with a sample-barcoded 5' primer and a J-beta primer mix. A template-switch 5' adaptor carrying 12 random nucleotides introduced a unique molecular identifier onto each TCR beta cDNA molecule. At least 3 million CDR3-containing paired-end reads were obtained from each sample. First-strand cDNA was synthesized from all RNA with the Mint cDNA synthesis kit, primed by a TRBC-specific oligonucleotide. Following uracil-DNA glycosylase treatment, a first 18-cycle PCR with universal primers M1SS and BC2_uni_R was performed on all cDNA. The authors' analysis ran thus. For normalization, 1 million high-quality reads, each with a distinct molecular identifier, were randomly selected from each sample. Reads with shared molecular identifiers were discarded instead of being binned into consensus sequences. MiTCR, set to a Q25 quality threshold and the strictest error-elimination algorithm, was used for CDR3 identification, clonotype clustering and error correction. Lower-bound total TCR beta diversity was estimated with a nonparametric unseen species model using Euler transformation. The public reads were reanalyzed by TCRdb: fastp trimming at Q25, MiXCR alignment, in-frame beta chains only. Entries are consolidated by CDR3 protein sequence, retaining the most common genes and DNA. The authors' filters were not applied to this entry. The sample table records about 580,000 distinct CDR3 sequences; more than 45% of these occur just once. Together, the top ten hold approximately 23% of the sample.

This clonotype was obtained from an elderly man in good health. The sequenced material came from blood.

The CDR3 sequence is CASSRQRGLVDTQYF. The DNA sequence is given as TGTGCCAGCAGCCGACAGCGGGGGTTAGTAGATACGCAGTATTTT. Rearrangement joined TRBV7-2 to TRBJ2-3, and 8 junction bases match TRBD2. In the germline V gene, CDR1 corresponds to SGHTA and CDR2 to FQGNSA. Germline trimming amounts to 5 bases on V and 5 bases on J, with 9 as the count of junction bases outside the gene matches. Inclusive of the bounding cysteine and phenylalanine, the CDR3 is 15 residues long. The only DNA kept is the CDR3, 45 bases in frame from the first base.